A selection of T cell receptor beta chains follows, all from one sample in a study of regulatory T cells in long-lasting Graves disease. TCRdb re-called the multiplex PCR reads with MiXCR, one entry per CDR3 protein. Of 350,000 to 500,000 distinct CDR3 sequences listed, approximately 22% are singletons. Material: peripheral blood mononuclear cells (PBMCs), obtained when the disease was refractory, from a patient treated with antithyroid drugs. The source is a female donor with Graves disease. Both conserved end residues are part of each CDR3. D genes are given only for firm matches. The size entry is marked missing in some rows and otherwise reads once, few, many or a size class.

v_gene: TRBV5-1; d_gene: NA; j_gene: TRBJ2-7; len: 15; abundance: NA; CDR3aa: CASSLEGGTTYEQYF; CDR3nt: TGCGCCAGCAGCTTGGAAGGCGGGACCACCTACGAGCAGTACTTC
v_gene: TRBV10-3; d_gene: NA; j_gene: TRBJ1-2; len: 13; abundance: few; CDR3aa: CATGNTGPHGYTF; CDR3nt: TGTGCCACAGGAAATACTGGTCCCCATGGCTACACCTTC
v_gene: TRBV5-1; d_gene: NA; j_gene: TRBJ1-1; len: 14; abundance: few; CDR3aa: CASSWGGENTEAFF; CDR3nt: TGCGCCAGCAGCTGGGGAGGAGAGAACACTGAAGCTTTCTTT
v_gene: TRBV19; d_gene: TRBD2; j_gene: TRBJ2-1; len: 17; abundance: few; CDR3aa: CASSSSPAGGRYNEQFF; CDR3nt: TGTGCCAGTAGTTCCTCCCCGGCGGGGGGTAGGTACAATGAGCAGTTCTTC
v_gene: TRBV18; d_gene: TRBD1; j_gene: TRBJ2-7; len: 14; abundance: few; CDR3aa: CASHMTGSSYEQYF; CDR3nt: TGTGCCAGCCATATGACAGGGAGCTCCTACGAGCAGTACTTC
v_gene: TRBV28; d_gene: NA; j_gene: TRBJ1-5; len: 14; abundance: many; CDR3aa: CASHWGPLNQPQHF; CDR3nt: TGTGCCAGCCACTGGGGGCCCTTGAATCAGCCCCAGCATTTT
v_gene: TRBV4-2; d_gene: TRBD1; j_gene: TRBJ1-2; len: 12; abundance: NA; CDR3aa: CASGRTGKGYTF; CDR3nt: TGTGCCAGCGGGAGGACAGGGAAAGGCTACACCTTC
v_gene: TRBV5-6; d_gene: TRBD1; j_gene: TRBJ1-1; len: 14; abundance: many; CDR3aa: CASSLDRGDTEAFF; CDR3nt: TGTGCCAGCAGTTTAGACAGGGGGGACACTGAAGCTTTCTTT
v_gene: TRBV19; d_gene: NA; j_gene: TRBJ2-7; len: 13; abundance: NA; CDR3aa: CASSTGAGYEQYF; CDR3nt: TGTGCCAGTAGTACAGGGGCAGGCTACGAGCAGTACTTC
v_gene: TRBV29-1; d_gene: TRBD1; j_gene: TRBJ2-2; len: 14; abundance: many; CDR3aa: CSVRTGGQIGELFF; CDR3nt: TGCAGCGTTAGGACAGGGGGGCAAATCGGGGAGCTGTTTTTT
v_gene: TRBV9; d_gene: NA; j_gene: TRBJ1-1; len: 14; abundance: NA; CDR3aa: CASSVGHGNREAFF; CDR3nt: TGTGCCAGCAGCGTAGGTCACGGTAACAGGGAAGCTTTCTTT
v_gene: TRBV27; d_gene: TRBD2; j_gene: TRBJ2-7; len: 15; abundance: few; CDR3aa: CASSVTSGKAYEQYF; CDR3nt: TGTGCCAGCAGTGTTACTAGCGGGAAGGCCTACGAGCAGTACTTC
v_gene: TRBV12-3/TRBV12-4; d_gene: TRBD1; j_gene: TRBJ1-5; len: 15; abundance: few; CDR3aa: CASSLWDRGNQPQHF; CDR3nt: TGTGCCAGCAGTTTATGGGACAGGGGGAATCAGCCCCAGCATTTT
v_gene: TRBV7-2; d_gene: TRBD1; j_gene: TRBJ1-4; len: 15; abundance: NA; CDR3aa: CASSSRTGWGEKLFF; CDR3nt: TGTGCCAGCAGCTCACGGACAGGTTGGGGTGAAAAACTGTTTTTT
v_gene: TRBV7-8; d_gene: NA; j_gene: TRBJ2-7; len: 14; abundance: NA; CDR3aa: CASSPGTHTYEQYF; CDR3nt: TGTGCCAGCAGCCCGGGAACCCATACGTACGAGCAGTACTTC
v_gene: TRBV28; d_gene: NA; j_gene: TRBJ2-2; len: 15; abundance: many; CDR3aa: CASGRLPGSTGELFF; CDR3nt: TGTGCCAGCGGCAGACTCCCCGGGTCCACCGGGGAGCTGTTTTTT
v_gene: TRBV19; d_gene: NA; j_gene: TRBJ2-7; len: 14; abundance: few; CDR3aa: CASSMTENSYEQYF; CDR3nt: TGTGCCAGTAGTATGACAGAGAACTCCTACGAGCAGTACTTC
v_gene: TRBV7-9; d_gene: NA; j_gene: TRBJ1-1; len: 15; abundance: NA; CDR3aa: CASSPRGGMNTEAFF; CDR3nt: TGTGCCAGCAGCCCTCGGGGGGGCATGAACACTGAAGCTTTCTTT
v_gene: TRBV30; d_gene: NA; j_gene: TRBJ1-1; len: 11; abundance: many; CDR3aa: CAWVSLIGAFF; CDR3nt: TGTGCCTGGGTATCCCTTATTGGAGCTTTCTTT
v_gene: TRBV14; d_gene: NA; j_gene: TRBJ2-7; len: 14; abundance: NA; CDR3aa: CASSQDWQGTGQYF; CDR3nt: TGTGCCAGCAGCCAAGATTGGCAGGGGACCGGGCAGTACTTC